Shown below are 32 T cell receptor beta chains from a single sample sequenced in a study of regulatory T cells in long-lasting Graves disease. The time point denotes: newly diagnosed GD, antithyroid drugs for less than 3 months. Generation of the TCR library employed RNA extracted from PBMCs. Arm-PCR of CDR3 regions and iRepertoire HTBI primers were used to build TCR beta libraries. TCRdb re-analysed the multiplex PCR reads in MiXCR, keeping a single row per CDR3 protein. Of around 460,000 distinct CDR3 sequences detected, 11% to 15% appear once; the ten largest clones hold roughly a sixth. The same sample was also studied in work on T cells in Graves' hyperthyroidism and ophthalmopathy.

The specimen was peripheral blood mononuclear cells (PBMCs), collected at new diagnosis, from a patient treated with antithyroid drugs. These receptors were collected from a woman aged 45-65 years with Graves disease.

The J gene is TRBJ2-5, the V gene TRBV7-9; no firm D call. Trimming removed 6 bases at V and 4 bases at J, with 9 bases between. Germline V gives CDR1 SEHNR, CDR2 FQNEAQ (reference sequence). This CDR3 has 12 amino acids. CDR3 sequence: CASRGTTETQYF. CDR3 in DNA: TGTGCCAGCAGGGGCACGACAGAGACCCAGTACTTC.

The rearrangement uses TRBV7-3 and TRBJ2-1; 15 nucleotides agree with TRBD2. Germline-derived CDR1 and CDR2 are SGHTA and FQGTGA. The CDR3 runs 17 residues. V trimming: 1 base; J trimming: 9 bases; junction bases outside the gene matches: 7. CDR3 DNA: TGTGCCAGCAGCTTAATACGGACTAGCGGGAGGGCCACTGAGCAGTTCTTC. This translates into CASSLIRTSGRATEQFF.

This clonotype was detected ten times or more. The rearrangement joins TRBV20-1 to TRBJ2-1, with TRBD2 as a possible D gene (5 bases). Germline values: CDR1 DFQATT, CDR2 SNEGSKA (reference sequence). There are 17 residues in the CDR3. V was clipped by 0 bases and J by 7 bases, with 22 bases between them. The CDR3 here is CSARDRRHPGTGNEQFF. The CDR3 DNA sequence: TGCAGTGCTAGAGACCGACGGCACCCGGGAACGGGGAATGAGCAGTTCTTC.

This clonotype has only one observation. With a much larger clone just one base away, this may be a read error. This chain uses TRBV30 with TRBJ2-1; D not certain. Germline loops: CDR1 GTSNPN, CDR2 SVGIG (reference sequence). This CDR3 is built from 16 residues. Here the CDR3 reads CAWSVLGLHTRNEQSF. Written as DNA, the CDR3 is TGTGCCTGGAGTGTACTGGGCCTCCACACACGCAATGAGCAGTCCTTC.

This sequence joins TRBV5-1 and TRBJ2-7; D is unclear. CDR1 is SGHRS and CDR2 is YFSETQ in the germline V gene. The CDR3 covers 16 residues. Trimming shortened V by 0 bases and J by 3 bases, and 16 bases separated the two germline ends. The CDR3 DNA follows: TGCGCCAGCAGCTTGGCCTCCGGTCCGATTAACTACGAGCAGTACTTC. This encodes CASSLASGPINYEQYF.

This clonotype was found many times. The rearrangement uses TRBV30 and TRBJ1-2, with unresolved D. Germline V gene data show CDR1 as GTSNPN and CDR2 as SVGIG (reference sequence). V dropped 3 bases and J dropped 0 bases, with 14 bases sitting between them. The CDR3 totals 15 residues. The CDR3 sequence is CAWRMPQLANYGYTF. The CDR3 DNA reads as TGTGCCTGGAGAATGCCACAGTTAGCTAACTATGGCTACACCTTC. Full variable domain (missing parts from reference TRBV30 and TRBJ1-2): SQTIHQWPATLVQPVGSPLSLECTVEGTSNPNLYWYRQAAGRGLQLLFYSVGIGQISSEVPQNLSASRPQDRQFILSSKKLLLSDSGFYLCAWRMPQLANYGYTFGSGTRLTVV.

As to this clonotype: An end of the junction differs from the germline gene, which may be a read error. The V call is TRBV5-5, the J call TRBJ1-2; no clear D. The germline CDR1 and CDR2 sequences are SGHKS and YYEKEE (reference sequence). CDR3 length: 13 residues. CDR3 nucleotides: TGTGCCAGCAGCTGGAGACCTAACTATGGCTGCACCTTC. Its protein is CASSWRPNYGCTF.

This clonotype was detected ten times or more. The J gene is TRBJ2-7, the V gene TRBV28; 7 positions match TRBD1. This CDR3 region has 15 residues. The germline V gene encodes CDR1 MDHEN and CDR2 SYDVKM. The J segment lost 3 bases and the V segment lost 4 bases, leaving 9 bases of the junction unmatched. In DNA, the CDR3 is TGTGCCAGCAGTTCCTGGACAGGCCCTGGCTACGAGCAGTACTTC. This codes for CASSSWTGPGYEQYF.

In this sample, this clonotype turned up many times. This chain links TRBV7-9 with TRBJ2-1; 7 bases map to TRBD2. The V gene end was trimmed by 6 bases and the J gene end by 10 bases; junction bases not matched to a gene: 3. CDR3 length: 11 residues. CDR1 and CDR2 from the germline V gene are SEHNR and FQNEAQ (reference sequence). CDR3 nucleotides: TGTGCCAGCAGGGGAGGGATCGAGCAGTTCTTC. Its protein product is CASRGGIEQFF.

This clonotype was seen only a few times. The chain has TRBV2 and TRBJ2-1; D possibly matches TRBD1 or TRBD2 (6 bases each). This CDR3 is 17 amino acids long. The V end lost 2 bases, the J end lost 5 bases, and 19 bases lay between the germline ends. CDR1 and CDR2 (germline): SNHLY, FYNNEI. The CDR3: CASSERRGGTPNNEQFF. The CDR3 DNA follows: TGTGCCAGCAGTGAACGGCGAGGGGGGACGCCTAACAATGAGCAGTTCTTC.

Many counts were recorded for this clonotype. The chain combines TRBV28 with TRBJ2-5; D tentatively reads TRBD1 or TRBD2 (5 bases each). The CDR3 totals 15 residues. Trimming stripped 3 bases from V and 1 base from J, with 12 bases between. The V gene's germline CDR1 is MDHEN and CDR2 SYDVKM. This CDR3 is CASSLRPGPQETQYF. As DNA, the CDR3 is TGTGCCAGCAGTTTGCGCCCGGGACCCCAAGAGACCCAGTACTTC.

The rearrangement joins TRBV5-6 to TRBJ2-1; D ambiguous. This CDR3 is built from 12 residues. Germline V gene data show CDR1 as SGHDT and CDR2 as YYEEEE. V lost 0 bases, J lost 5 bases, and 3 bases lay in between. CDR3 sequence: CASSLDNNEQFF. For the CDR3, the DNA is TGTGCCAGCAGCTTGGATAACAATGAGCAGTTCTTC.

The rearrangement links TRBV28 to TRBJ1-2, with TRBD1 as a possible D gene (5 bases). Trimming pared 4 bases from V and 6 bases from J, leaving 18 bases between. This CDR3 has 15 residues. Germline CDR1 is MDHEN and CDR2 is SYDVKM. This CDR3 is CASSSPSGLEDGYTF. Written as DNA, the CDR3 is TGTGCCAGCAGTTCCCCGTCGGGGCTCGAAGATGGCTACACCTTC.

This clonotype was recorded many times. The genes are TRBV2 and TRBJ1-1; 9 bases agree with TRBD1. There are 15 residues in the CDR3. From germline, CDR1 is SNHLY and CDR2 FYNNEI. The J segment lost 4 bases and the V segment lost 3 bases, leaving 6 bases of the junction unmatched. The CDR3 spells CASSEGQGLRTEAFF. CDR3 sequence (DNA): TGTGCCAGCAGTGAGGGACAGGGTTTGCGCACTGAAGCTTTCTTT.

Concerning this clonotype: A much larger clone differs by one base, so this may be a read error. The CDR3 sequence is CASSQGRDLINQPHHF. The CDR3 nucleotides are TGTGCCAGCAGCCAAGGGCGGGACCTTATTAATCAGCCCCATCATTTT. The chain couples TRBV3-1 to TRBJ1-5, with D possibly being TRBD1 (5 bases). Germline loops: CDR1 LGHDT, CDR2 YNNKEL (reference sequence). The CDR3 has 16 residues. Using reference TRBV3-1 and TRBJ1-5 for the parts outside the CDR3, the full variable domain is DTAVSQTPKYLVTQMGNDKSIKCEQNLGHDTMYWYKQDSKKFLKIMFSYNNKELIINETVPNRFSPKSPDKAHLNLHINSLELGDSAVYFCASSQGRDLINQPHHFGDGTRLSIL.

Many counts were recorded for this clonotype. This chain uses TRBV5-6 with TRBJ2-3; the match to TRBD1 covers 8 bases. The V segment lost 7 bases and the J segment 3 bases; nucleotides outside the gene matches: 13. This CDR3 is built from 16 residues. Germline values: CDR1 SGHDT, CDR2 YYEEEE. The CDR3 loop is CASFRDRGSFTDTQYF. In nucleotides, the CDR3 is TGTGCCAGCTTCAGAGACAGGGGAAGTTTTACAGATACGCAGTATTTT.

This clonotype was recorded at least ten times. V usage is TRBV28 and J usage is TRBJ1-2, with TRBD1 as a possible D gene (5 bases). Trimming cost V 6 bases and J 5 bases, with 19 bases left between them. The CDR3 extends over 15 amino acids. Germline values: CDR1 MDHEN, CDR2 SYDVKM. The CDR3 DNA is TGTGCCAGCAGACCCGGGGGGGGGTCAGGGTATGGCTACACCTTC. It specifies CASRPGGGSGYGYTF.

This clonotype appeared many times. This chain joins TRBV28 and TRBJ2-2; 8 positions agree with TRBD2. The CDR3 spans 14 residues. The V and J ends lost 7 bases and 7 bases, in that order; junction bases with no gene match: 8. Germline assignment: CDR1 MDHEN and CDR2 SYDVKM. CDR3 residues: CASTPGGVRGELFF. The CDR3 DNA follows: TGTGCCAGCACCCCCGGGGGGGTGCGCGGGGAGCTGTTTTTT. Full variable domain (rest looked up from reference TRBV28 and TRBJ2-2): DVKVTQSSRYLVKRTGEKVFLECVQDMDHENMFWYRQDPGLGLRLIYFSYDVKMKEKGDIPEGYSVSREKKERFSLILESASTNQTSMYLCASTPGGVRGELFFGEGSRLTVL.

This clonotype was found many times. The V and J genes are TRBV5-1 and TRBJ2-1; 7 bases match TRBD1. The CDR3 has 13 amino acids. Per the germline V gene, CDR1 is SGHRS and CDR2 is YFSETQ. The V and J ends lost 3 bases and 6 bases, in that order; junction bases with no gene match: 3. The CDR3: CASSSGQRNEQFF. DNA of the CDR3: TGCGCCAGCAGCTCGGGACAGCGCAATGAGCAGTTCTTC.

This clonotype has a handful of counts. The chain joins TRBV29-1 to TRBJ2-5; 8 bases agree with TRBD1. CDR1 is SQVTM, CDR2 ANQGSEA, per germline. The CDR3 has 14 amino acids. J was trimmed by 5 bases and V by 0 bases; bases with no gene match: 5. For the CDR3, the DNA is TGCAGCGTTGAAGATCTAACAGGGGGTGAGACCCAGTACTTC. Protein product: CSVEDLTGGETQYF.

This clonotype was found a few times. The chain carries TRBV5-8 and TRBJ2-7; tentatively, D is TRBD1 (7 bases). CDR1 and CDR2 (germline): SGHTS, YDEGEE. V was trimmed by 10 bases and J by 0 bases, leaving 14 bases between them. CDR3 length: 13 amino acids. The chain's CDR3 is CAGTDRASYEQYF. The DNA of the CDR3 is TGTGCCGGGACTGACAGGGCCTCCTACGAGCAGTACTTC.

At least ten counts were recorded for this clonotype. The chain combines TRBV6-1 with TRBJ2-5; TRBD2 agrees at 11 bases. V was clipped by 6 bases and J by 5 bases; unmatched bases: 8. The CDR3 sequence is 15 residues long. Germline V gives CDR1 MNHNS, CDR2 SASEGT. The CDR3 protein is CASRDSGRAGETQYF. CDR3 bases: TGTGCCAGCAGGGATAGCGGGAGGGCCGGTGAGACCCAGTACTTC.

This clonotype was seen ten or more times. The V and J genes are TRBV28 and TRBJ2-5, with D possibly matching TRBD1 (6 bases). The CDR3 totals 16 residues. Trimming stripped 3 bases from V and 0 bases from J, with 14 bases between. CDR1 is MDHEN, CDR2 SYDVKM, per germline. The CDR3 DNA sequence: TGTGCCAGCAGTTTGCGGACAGTGTCCCACCAAGAGACCCAGTACTTC. It is translated as CASSLRTVSHQETQYF. The full variable domain, its missing parts supplied by reference TRBV28 and TRBJ2-5, is DVKVTQSSRYLVKRTGEKVFLECVQDMDHENMFWYRQDPGLGLRLIYFSYDVKMKEKGDIPEGYSVSREKKERFSLILESASTNQTSMYLCASSLRTVSHQETQYFGPGTRLLVL.

The rearrangement uses TRBV30 and TRBJ2-5; possibly TRBD2 for D (6 bases). Germline values: CDR1 GTSNPN, CDR2 SVGIG (reference sequence). The V gene lost 2 bases and the J gene lost 4 bases, with 17 bases spanning the gap. There are 15 residues in the CDR3. The DNA of the CDR3 is TGTGCCTGGAGTAGGGGTGGCAACGGGGGAGAGACCCAGTACTTC. Translation: CAWSRGGNGGETQYF.

The chain links TRBV28 to TRBJ2-1; no firm D call. V lost 1 base and J lost 7, with 8 bases in between. The germline gives CDR1 MDHEN, CDR2 SYDVKM. This CDR3 has 13 amino acids. CDR3 coding DNA: TGTGCCAGCAGTTTATTAGGCCCTAATGAGCAGTTCTTC. This codes for CASSLLGPNEQFF.

This chain uses TRBV6-1 with TRBJ2-7; the match to TRBD1 covers 7 bases. This CDR3 contains 13 residues. CDR1 is MNHNS and CDR2 is SASEGT in the germline V gene. The J segment lost 2 bases and the V segment lost 5 bases, leaving 3 bases of the junction unmatched. The CDR3 coding sequence is TGTGCCAGCAGTAAAGGACAGGCCTACGAGCAGTACTTC. Its protein is CASSKGQAYEQYF.

This clonotype was seen only a few times. The V gene is TRBV10-3, the J gene TRBJ2-3, with 8 bases matching TRBD2. This CDR3 spans 14 amino acids. Looked up from germline, CDR1 is ENHRY and CDR2 is SYGVKD. The junction had 9 bases not matched to a gene; V was cut back by 7 bases and J by 6 bases. The CDR3 nucleotides read TGTGCCATCAAAACTAGCGGCGAGTCGGATACGCAGTATTTT. Its protein is CAIKTSGESDTQYF.

This clonotype was observed at least ten times. The J gene is TRBJ2-1, the V gene TRBV7-9; TRBD1 agrees at 7 bases. With V trimmed by 5 bases and J by 5 bases, 9 bases remained unmatched. Per the germline V gene, CDR1 is SEHNR and CDR2 is FQNEAQ (reference sequence). The CDR3 is 15 residues long. The CDR3 loop is CASSASGTAHNEQFF. The CDR3 DNA sequence: TGTGCCAGCAGCGCCTCTGGGACAGCTCACAATGAGCAGTTCTTC.

This chain uses TRBV5-1 with TRBJ2-6; D call uncertain. Looked up from germline, CDR1 is SGHRS and CDR2 is YFSETQ. V was cut by 0 bases and J by 2 bases, with 12 bases left in between. The CDR3 extends over 17 amino acids. CDR3 sequence reads: CASSLALTATGANVLTF. The CDR3 DNA sequence: TGCGCCAGCAGCTTGGCCCTAACAGCCACTGGGGCCAACGTCCTGACTTTC.

The chain has TRBV29-1 and TRBJ2-7; D call uncertain. Germline CDR1 is SQVTM and CDR2 is ANQGSEA. V shed 7 bases and J shed 2 bases, with 9 bases lying between them. This CDR3 contains 11 residues. The CDR3 sequence: CSARNAYEQYF. The CDR3 region has the DNA TGCAGCGCCAGAAACGCCTACGAGCAGTACTTC.

The J gene is TRBJ2-1, the V gene TRBV19, with 8 nucleotides matching TRBD2. Trimming removed 3 bases from V and 9 bases from J; junction bases left unmatched: 10. The length of the CDR3 is 15 residues. Germline V gives CDR1 LNHDA, CDR2 SQIVND (reference sequence). The CDR3 DNA reads TGTGCCAGTAGTATCTACGGCCCCGCGGGAGGTGAGCAGTTCTTC. Protein sequence: CASSIYGPAGGEQFF. The variable domain in full, completed from reference TRBV19 and TRBJ2-1, reads DGGITQSPKYLFRKEGQNVTLSCEQNLNHDAMYWYRQDPGQGLRLIYYSQIVNDFQKGDIAEGYSVSREKKESFPLTVTSAQKNPTAFYLCASSIYGPAGGEQFFGPGTRLTVL.

This clonotype has just a few counts. This chain uses TRBV20-1 with TRBJ2-7, with TRBD1 matching over 9 bases. Germline CDR1 and CDR2: DFQATT and SNEGSKA (reference sequence). V was clipped by 6 bases and J by 6 bases; unmatched bases: 9. There are 13 residues in the CDR3. CDR3: CSAPGTGIGEQYF. The CDR3 nucleotides are TGCAGTGCCCCCGGGACAGGGATCGGCGAGCAGTACTTC.